The clone carrying this T cell receptor beta chain was counted a few times. Its antigen is as yet unknown. The data were taken from a study of response to subunit inactivated influenza vaccine. V lost 4 bases to trimming and J lost 6 bases; unmatched junction nucleotides: 11. Germline CDR1 KGHDR, CDR2 SFDVKD. The CDR3 sequence is 15 residues long. MiXCR, applied by TCRdb to the RT-PCR reads, yields one record per CDR3 protein. This sample has over 800,000 distinct CDR3 sequences; 20% to 25% occur once, and the top ten carry roughly 10%. Study-level results: Each seasonal flu vaccination may recruit only limited new T cells, authors suggested.

The material sequenced was PBMCs from blood, taken roughly 5 days after vaccination. The TCR sequence derives from a man in his fifties who received an inactivated influenza vaccine. The chain recombines TRBV24-1 with TRBJ2-7; 7 nucleotides match TRBD1. Here the CDR3 DNA reads TGTGCCACCAGTGACCCACAGGGGTCCGCTGCCGAGCAGTACTTC. Translating it yields CATSDPQGSAAEQYF.